This passage covers 20 T cell receptor beta chains from one sample sequenced in a study of blood T cells in healthy people across ages. Next came a second PCR, run for about 7 to 12 cycles, which used a sample-barcoded 5' primer along with a J-beta primer mix. TCRdb reanalysed the 5' RACE reads using MiXCR and keeps one entry per CDR3 protein. The sample lists some 920,000 distinct CDR3 sequences; about 53% were seen once. What was sequenced was blood. All receptors derive from an older woman in good health.

The chain links TRBV20-1 to TRBJ2-5, with 11 nucleotides matching TRBD2. The V segment lost 4 bases and the J segment 2 bases; nucleotides outside the gene matches: 9. The CDR3 loop spans 16 amino acids. The germline gives CDR1 DFQATT, CDR2 SNEGSKA (reference sequence). In nucleotides, the CDR3 is TGCAGTGCTATGCCGATTAGCGGGAGGGGTCAAGAGACCCAGTACTTC. Its translation: CSAMPISGRGQETQYF.

The rearrangement links TRBV29-1 to TRBJ2-1; D is perhaps TRBD1 or TRBD2 (5 bases each). V lost 0 bases and J 8 bases, leaving 17 bases between the germline ends. The length of the CDR3 is 15 residues. Germline CDR1 SQVTM, CDR2 ANQGSEA. The CDR3 protein is CSVEDSLGVSDEQFF. Here the CDR3 DNA reads TGCAGCGTTGAAGATAGTTTGGGGGTTAGCGATGAGCAGTTCTTC.

This chain links TRBV12-3 or TRBV12-4 with TRBJ2-1, with D maybe TRBD2 (6 bases). With 1 base removed from V and 7 bases from J, the gap between germline ends came to 11 bases. CDR3 length: 14 amino acids. This chain's CDR3 is CASSLGGTRNEQFF. CDR3 coding DNA: TGTGCCAGCAGTTTAGGCGGGACGAGGAATGAGCAGTTCTTC.

This clonotype has just a few counts. This rearrangement joins TRBV10-3 to TRBJ2-7; 7 positions agree with TRBD1. V gave up 9 bases and J gave up 0 bases; unmatched junction bases: 5. Germline lookup yields CDR1 ENHRY and CDR2 SYGVKD. The CDR3 has 13 amino acids. The CDR3 coding sequence is TGTGCCATAGGGACAGACAGCTCCTACGAGCAGTACTTC. Its translation is CAIGTDSSYEQYF.

The chain carries TRBV20-1 and TRBJ2-3; TRBD2 aligns across 7 bases. The V segment lost 0 bases and the J segment 5 bases; nucleotides outside the gene matches: 11. In germline, CDR1 is DFQATT, CDR2 SNEGSKA (reference sequence). CDR3 size: 16 residues. The CDR3 DNA sequence: TGCAGTGCTAGAGATTCTGGGCTAGCGGTTATAGATACGCAGTATTTT. Amino acid sequence: CSARDSGLAVIDTQYF.

In its sample, this clonotype was seen a few times. This chain uses TRBV6-4 with TRBJ2-7, with 9 bases identical to TRBD2. Trimming at V came to 3 bases and at J to 2 bases, leaving 2 bases not matched to a gene. Germline loops: CDR1 MRHNA, CDR2 SNTAGT. This CDR3 is built from 14 residues. The CDR3 DNA reads as TGTGCCAGCAGTGAGCTAGCGGGGCCCTACGAGCAGTACTTC. Amino acid sequence: CASSELAGPYEQYF.

This clonotype has only a few counts. V and J are TRBV3-1 and TRBJ2-5; no definite D call. CDR1 and CDR2 (germline): LGHDT, YNNKEL (reference sequence). The V end lost 3 bases, the J end lost 2 bases, and 13 bases lay between the germline ends. The CDR3 runs 15 residues. CDR3 nucleotides: TGTGCCAGCAGCCAGGCTAGGCTGGTTCAAGAGACCCAGTACTTC. Translating gives CASSQARLVQETQYF.

This clonotype was found a few times. The chain is built from TRBV20-1 and TRBJ2-1; TRBD2 aligns across 8 bases. Per the germline V gene, CDR1 is DFQATT and CDR2 is SNEGSKA (reference sequence). The CDR3 has 14 amino acids. CDR3 residues: CSAPTLAVVNEQFF. The CDR3, as DNA: TGCAGCGCCCCGACACTAGCGGTCGTCAATGAGCAGTTCTTC.

Ten or more counts support this clonotype. CDR3 sequence: CASSLGGRSYEQYF. In DNA, the CDR3 is TGTGCCAGCAGTTTAGGTGGCCGCTCCTACGAGCAGTACTTC. The chain is built from TRBV12-3 or TRBV12-4 and TRBJ2-7; D is unclear. With 1 base removed from V and 0 bases from J, the gap between germline ends came to 7 bases. The length of the CDR3 is 14 residues.

Note on this clonotype: Since a much larger clone is just one base distant, this may be a read error. The rearrangement links TRBV2 to TRBJ2-7; no definite D call. The end of the DNA aligns better with TRBJ2-1, so the J call may be wrong. CDR1 and CDR2 (germline): SNHLY, FYNNEI. CDR3 length: 11 amino acids. The CDR3 coding sequence is TGTGCCAGCAGGAACTTATACGAGCAGTTCTTC. Residues: CASRNLYEQFF.

Only a few counts were recorded for this clonotype. The CDR3 DNA follows: TGTGCCAGCAGTTCTTTCGAGTACATAGCGGGAGGGCTAAGCGAGCAGTACTTC. This gives the protein CASSSFEYIAGGLSEQYF. This chain connects TRBV28 to TRBJ2-5; 11 bases are shared with TRBD2. The DNA end favors TRBJ2-7, so the J call may be wrong. Germline assignment: CDR1 MDHEN and CDR2 SYDVKM. The length of the CDR3 is 18 residues.

This rearrangement joins TRBV3-1 to TRBJ2-3, with 13 bases matching TRBD2. This CDR3 region has 18 residues. Germline V lookup: CDR1 LGHDT, CDR2 YNNKEL (reference sequence). V dropped 5 bases and J dropped 2; count of bases not matched to a gene: 10. The CDR3 nucleotides are TGTGCCAGCAGCGCACCCCGACTAGCGGGAGGACTCACAGATACGCAGTATTTT. Translating it yields CASSAPRLAGGLTDTQYF.

The chain joins TRBV28 to TRBJ2-2; D is perhaps TRBD2 (5 bases). The CDR3 is 18 residues long. V was pared by 6 bases and J by 6 bases, with 26 bases between. Germline assignment: CDR1 MDHEN and CDR2 SYDVKM. The CDR3 protein is CASSSGSSMFYVAGELFF. Written as DNA, the CDR3 is TGTGCCAGCAGCTCTGGGAGTTCAATGTTTTATGTAGCCGGGGAGCTGTTTTTT.

The V and J genes are TRBV12-3 or TRBV12-4 and TRBJ1-5, with TRBD1 matching 8 bases. CDR3 length equals 14 residues. Trimming at V came to 3 bases and at J to 7 bases, leaving 5 bases not matched to a gene. CDR3 DNA sequence: TGTGCCAGCAGTTTGGACAGGGTGGACCAGCCCCAGCATTTT. It yields the protein CASSLDRVDQPQHF.

The chain couples TRBV5-1 to TRBJ2-3; the D gene is possibly TRBD2 (5 bases). Looked up from germline, CDR1 is SGHRS and CDR2 is YFSETQ. V was trimmed by 0 bases and J by 1 base, leaving 15 bases between them. This CDR3 has 17 residues. In nucleotides, the CDR3 is TGCGCCAGCAGCTTGGAGACGGGCCCCGGGGGCACAGATACGCAGTATTTT. Its protein product is CASSLETGPGGTDTQYF.

The rearrangement uses TRBV15 and TRBJ1-4; D is perhaps TRBD1 (6 bases). With 8 bases removed from V and 7 bases from J, the gap between germline ends came to 14 bases. Germline CDR1 LNHNV, CDR2 YYDKDF (reference sequence). CDR3 size: 13 residues. This CDR3 reads CATVGGAVEKLFF. The CDR3 nucleotides are TGTGCCACCGTGGGGGGGGCCGTTGAAAAACTGTTTTTT.

The chain links TRBV9 to TRBJ2-7; D could derive from TRBD1 or TRBD2 (5 bases each). V was shortened by 0 bases and J by 0 bases, with 7 bases between the two germline ends. The length of the CDR3 is 14 residues. In germline, CDR1 is SGDLS, CDR2 YYNGEE. The CDR3 nucleotides are TGTGCCAGCAGCGTAGTGGGGGACTCCTACGAGCAGTACTTC. It is translated as CASSVVGDSYEQYF.

The count of this clonotype is one. This sequence joins TRBV27 and TRBJ2-7, with a tentative D call TRBD1 (5 bases). The CDR3 extends over 15 amino acids. Trimming stripped 2 bases from V and 7 bases from J, with 18 bases between. CDR1 and CDR2 from the germline V gene are MNHEY and SMNVEV (reference sequence). The CDR3 nucleotides are TGTGCCAGCAGTTTAGGCCGGACAATATACAATGAGCAGTACTTC. Amino acid sequence: CASSLGRTIYNEQYF.

The chain has TRBV12-3 or TRBV12-4 and TRBJ1-6; maybe TRBD1 (5 bases). Trimming removed 6 bases from V and 13 bases from J, with 13 bases in between. CDR3 length: 12 residues. This CDR3 reads CASRYLQGPLHF. The DNA of the CDR3 is TGTGCCAGCAGGTACCTTCAGGGTCCCCTCCACTTT.

The chain combines TRBV3-1 with TRBJ2-7, with a tentative D call TRBD2 (5 bases). Trimming took off 8 bases at V and 0 bases at J, with 11 bases between the two ends. Looked up from germline, CDR1 is LGHDT and CDR2 is YNNKEL (reference sequence). CDR3 size: 13 residues. The DNA for the CDR3 is TGTGCCAGCCGCCTACGGGACTCCTACGAGCAGTACTTC. This sequence encodes CASRLRDSYEQYF.